Listed here is a single T cell receptor beta chain. Its specificity is unknown. This sample stems from a study of cytomegalovirus exposure and HLA in healthy donors. Whole-study findings and limits: In vitro experiments confirmed that three CMV-associated chains were specific for CMV antigens. Investigators reported 150 to 200 TCR beta chains as tied to cytomegalovirus.

CDR3 length equals 13 residues. Between the trimmed V and J ends, which lost 4 bases and 6 bases, there was a span of 13 bases. Germline V gives CDR1 SGHDN, CDR2 FVKESK. Sequencing was performed with immunoSEQ multiplex PCR; in TCRdb, only in-frame clones are kept and a portion is missing. The sample shows over 250,000 clones, just over 85% of them seen only once. Sequencing used PBMCs. The receptor comes from a young woman in good health and CMV-seronegative. The chain recombines TRBV14 with TRBJ2-7; possible D gene TRBD1, 5 bases. CDR3 amino acids: CASSPYRGSEQYF. CDR3 DNA: TGTGCCAGCAGCCCCTATAGGGGATCCGAGCAGTACTTC.